A selection of T cell receptor beta chains follows, all from one sample in a study of long-term antiretroviral therapy in people with HIV. Sequencing used immunoSEQ multiplex PCR; TCRdb keeps in-frame clones, though not all of them. The sample lists 25,000 to 35,000 clones, over 80% occurring once. The input for sequencing was unsorted PBMCs, taken 0.4 years after starting antiretroviral therapy. These receptors came from a man aged 18 to 29 with HIV. The CDR3 runs from the conserved cysteine through the conserved F or W. The D gene is left open where the match is weak. A row's size may be missing; if present it is once, few, many or a size class.

V gene	J gene	D gene	clone size	CDR3 DNA	CDR3 protein
TRBV7-2	TRBJ1-5	-	few	TGTGCCAGCAGCGAGGGCCTGGGGGATAGCAATCAGCCCCAGCATTTT	CASSEGLGDSNQPQHF
TRBV19	TRBJ1-2	-	few	TGTGCCAGTACCCAAACAGGGTTCTATGGCTACACCTTC	CASTQTGFYGYTF
TRBV6-1	TRBJ1-5	-	-	TGTGCCAGCAGTGAAGCGCCGGGTCCCAATCAGCCCCAGCATTTT	CASSEAPGPNQPQHF
TRBV2	TRBJ2-3	TRBD2	once	TGTGCCAGCAGTGGGACTAGCACGCAGTATTTT	CASSGTSTQYF
TRBV7-9	TRBJ2-1	-	-	TGTGCCAGCAGCTTAGGCCGGGGACCCTACTACAATGAGCAGTTCTTC	CASSLGRGPYYNEQFF
TRBV5-1	TRBJ1-4	-	-	TGCGCCAGCAGCGCGGGAGTGTGGACTAATGAAAAACTGTTTTTT	CASSAGVWTNEKLFF
TRBV2	TRBJ2-3	-	-	TGTGCCAGCAGTGATAGGCTTGACAGGCTCAGCACAGATACGCAGTATTTT	CASSDRLDRLSTDTQYF
TRBV5-1	TRBJ1-5	-	once	TGCGCCAGCAGCTTGCGGGGGAATCAGCCCCAGCATTTT	CASSLRGNQPQHF
TRBV6-6	TRBJ1-1	-	-	TGTGCCAGCAGTTACTCGAGTCTGGCGAACACTGAAGCTTTCTTT	CASSYSSLANTEAFF
TRBV5-4	TRBJ2-5	TRBD2	-	TGTGCCAGCAGCACTTCCCTTACGGAGCGGGGGGGCCGGGAGACCCAGTACTTC	CASSTSLTERGGRETQYF